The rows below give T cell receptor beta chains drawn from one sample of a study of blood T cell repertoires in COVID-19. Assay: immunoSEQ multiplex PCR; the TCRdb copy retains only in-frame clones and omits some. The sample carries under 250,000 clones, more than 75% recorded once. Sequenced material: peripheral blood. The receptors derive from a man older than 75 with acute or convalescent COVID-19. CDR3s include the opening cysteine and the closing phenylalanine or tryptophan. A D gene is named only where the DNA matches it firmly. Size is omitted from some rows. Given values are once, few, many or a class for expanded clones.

CASSLRGREAFF,TGTGCCAGCAGTTTACGAGGCCGGGAAGCTTTCTTT,NA,TRBJ1-1,TRBV12-3/TRBV12-4,NA
CASSSSNTEAFF,TGCGCCAGCAGCAGTTCGAACACTGAAGCTTTCTTT,NA,TRBJ1-1,TRBV10-2,once
CASSLKRGRGNTEAFF,TGTGCCAGCAGCTTGAAGAGGGGGCGAGGGAACACTGAAGCTTTCTTT,TRBD1,TRBJ1-1,TRBV5-6,NA
CAISEVPQGSSPLHF,TGTGCCATCAGTGAGGTCCCCCAAGGGAGTTCACCCCTCCACTTT,NA,TRBJ1-6,TRBV10-3,NA
CASSLAPGESSYNEQFF,TGCGCCAGCAGCTTGGCCCCGGGGGAGAGCTCCTACAATGAGCAGTTCTTC,NA,TRBJ2-1,TRBV5-1,once
CASGLGQGGHEQFF,TGTGCTAGTGGTTTGGGACAGGGCGGCCATGAGCAGTTCTTC,TRBD1,TRBJ2-1,TRBV12-5,NA
CASSLNPAGLIRYGYTF,TGCGCCAGCAGCTTGAACCCCGCAGGGCTCATTCGCTATGGCTACACCTTC,NA,TRBJ1-2,TRBV5-1,NA
CASSPLTSGDNYEQYF,TGTGCCAGCTCACCACTAACTAGCGGAGACAACTACGAGCAGTACTTC,TRBD2,TRBJ2-7,TRBV18,NA
CASSLTLGQGQATNEKLFF,TGTGCCAGCAGTTTAACCCTAGGACAGGGACAAGCAACTAATGAAAAACTGTTTTTT,TRBD1,TRBJ1-4,TRBV28,few
CASSFEGLSYEQYF,TGTGCCAGTAGTTTTGAGGGCCTCTCCTACGAGCAGTACTTC,NA,TRBJ2-7,TRBV19,NA
CASSIQGGGYEQYF,TGTGCCAGTAGTATACAAGGGGGCGGCTACGAGCAGTACTTC,TRBD1,TRBJ2-7,TRBV19,NA
CASSLRGQGYTF,TGTGCCAGCAGTTTGAGGGGGCAGGGCTACACCTTC,TRBD1,TRBJ1-2,TRBV28,once
CATSRDPGTVTEAFF,TGTGCCACCAGCAGAGACCCCGGGACAGTGACTGAAGCTTTCTTT,TRBD1,TRBJ1-1,TRBV15,NA
CASSLWGRPDEQFF,TGTGCCAGCAGCTTATGGGGGAGGCCGGATGAGCAGTTCTTC,NA,TRBJ2-1,TRBV7-2,NA
CASSLSSMSQGARKLFF,TGTGCCAGCAGCTTAAGTTCAATGAGCCAGGGGGCGCGAAAACTGTTTTTT,TRBD1,TRBJ1-4,TRBV7-8,NA
CASSRRGTGTGNTIYF,TGTGCCAGCAGCCGCCGCGGGACAGGGACTGGAAACACCATATATTTT,TRBD1,TRBJ1-3,TRBV3-1/TRBV3-2,NA
CASTHPTGAYGYTF,TGTGCCAGCACCCATCCTACAGGGGCCTATGGCTACACCTTC,TRBD1,TRBJ1-2,TRBV28,few
CASSPGPPRDYEQYF,TGTGCCAGCAGTCCAGGACCGCCCCGGGACTACGAGCAGTACTTC,NA,TRBJ2-7,TRBV27,NA
CASGLLGDTEAFF,TGTGCTAGTGGTTTGTTAGGGGACACTGAAGCTTTCTTT,NA,TRBJ1-1,TRBV12-5,NA
CASRRPGQRNTEAFF,TGTGCCAGCAGGAGACCGGGACAGAGGAACACTGAAGCTTTCTTT,TRBD1,TRBJ1-1,TRBV6-5,few
CASLTGGVNNIDQPQHF,TGTGCCAGCCTGACAGGGGGCGTTAATAATATTGATCAGCCCCAGCATTTT,TRBD1,TRBJ1-5,TRBV19,few
CASGEMDRGAYEQYF,TGTGCCAGCGGGGAGATGGACAGGGGAGCCTACGAGCAGTACTTC,TRBD1,TRBJ2-7,TRBV2,NA
CSVGRAGGGDTQYF,TGCAGCGTTGGTCGAGCGGGAGGGGGAGATACGCAGTATTTT,TRBD2,TRBJ2-3,TRBV29-1,NA
CASIAGPGNTEAFF,TGTGCCAGCATTGCGGGGCCTGGTAACACTGAAGCTTTCTTT,NA,TRBJ1-1,TRBV28,NA
CASSYEATGYGYTF,TGTGCCAGCAGTTACGAGGCAACGGGCTATGGCTACACCTTC,NA,TRBJ1-2,TRBV6-2/TRBV6-3,NA
CASSLGDYSSDF,TGTGCCAGCAGCTTAGGGGACTACTCCTCTGACTTC,TRBD2,TRBJ2-5,TRBV7-9,NA
CASSWGHPNSGNTIYF,TGTGCCAGCAGCTGGGGACACCCAAACTCTGGAAACACCATATATTTT,NA,TRBJ1-3,TRBV5-4,NA
CASSSGTGTSPLHF,TGTGCCAGCAGCTCCGGGACAGGGACTTCACCCCTCCACTTT,TRBD1,TRBJ1-6,TRBV28,NA
CATLERGRQETQYF,TGTGCCACCCTCGAGCGGGGGCGGCAAGAGACCCAGTACTTC,TRBD2,TRBJ2-5,TRBV5-8,NA
CASSLGAPGAFF,TGTGCCAGCAGTTTGGGGGCCCCTGGGGCTTTCTTT,NA,TRBJ1-1,TRBV28,NA
CASSIRQGLNTEAFF,TGTGCCAGCAGCATTCGACAGGGATTGAACACTGAAGCTTTCTTT,NA,TRBJ1-1,TRBV21-1,NA
CASSFLGSGSSQYF,TGTGCCAGCAGTTTTTTAGGTAGCGGTTCCTCACAGTACTTC,NA,TRBJ2-7,TRBV28,NA
CASSIVSGSTFSETQYF,TGTGCCAGTAGTATAGTGAGCGGGAGTACGTTTTCAGAGACCCAGTACTTC,TRBD2,TRBJ2-5,TRBV19,NA
CASAVQGLDEQYF,TGTGCCAGCGCCGTACAGGGTCTCGACGAGCAGTACTTC,NA,TRBJ2-7,TRBV19,NA
CASRRGGAGEKLFF,TGTGCCAGCAGAAGAGGGGGCGCGGGTGAAAAACTGTTTTTT,TRBD1,TRBJ1-4,TRBV28,NA
CASSLFGTGGPGELFF,TGTGCCAGCAGCTTGTTTGGGACAGGGGGACCCGGGGAGCTGTTTTTT,TRBD1,TRBJ2-2,TRBV5-8,NA
CASSDREGYGYTF,TGTGCCAGCAGTGACAGGGAGGGGTATGGCTACACCTTC,NA,TRBJ1-2,TRBV2,NA
CASSLRQGRETQYF,TGCGCCAGCAGCTTGAGGCAGGGTAGAGAGACCCAGTACTTC,NA,TRBJ2-5,TRBV5-1,NA
CASSYSGGVRGYTF,TGTGCCAGCAGTTACTCCGGGGGAGTACGTGGCTACACCTTC,NA,TRBJ1-2,TRBV6-6,NA
CASSPGLAGVASETQYF,TGTGCCAGCAGCCCGGGACTAGCGGGGGTTGCCTCGGAGACCCAGTACTTC,TRBD2,TRBJ2-5,TRBV28,NA
CASSSGTGWSGNTIYF,TGTGCCAGCAGCAGCGGGACAGGGTGGAGTGGAAACACCATATATTTT,TRBD1,TRBJ1-3,TRBV5-6,NA
CARPPPAGEGEQYF,TGTGCCAGGCCCCCCCCAGCGGGAGAAGGCGAGCAGTACTTC,TRBD2,TRBJ2-7,TRBV6-6,NA
CASSLQGSNTIYF,TGTGCCAGCAGCTTGCAGGGGTCGAACACCATATATTTT,NA,TRBJ1-3,TRBV5-6,NA
CASSALAGGRDTQYF,TGTGCCAGCAGCGCACTAGCGGGAGGAAGGGATACGCAGTATTTT,TRBD2,TRBJ2-3,TRBV7-8,NA
CASSHLGTTYYNEQFF,TGTGCCAGTAGCCACCTCGGGACTACTTACTACAATGAGCAGTTCTTC,TRBD2,TRBJ2-1,TRBV19,NA
CACWGQDQPQHF,TGTGCCTGCTGGGGACAGGATCAGCCCCAGCATTTT,TRBD1,TRBJ1-5,TRBV28,few
CASSMGRRDGNQPQHF,TGTGCCAGTAGTATGGGGCGGAGGGACGGAAATCAGCCCCAGCATTTT,NA,TRBJ1-5,TRBV19,NA
CASSTQTGVFYEQYF,TGTGCCAGTAGTACACAGACAGGGGTATTCTACGAGCAGTACTTC,TRBD1,TRBJ2-7,TRBV19,NA
CASSPGQSFNEKLFF,TGCGCCAGCAGCCCCGGACAGAGTTTTAATGAAAAACTGTTTTTT,NA,TRBJ1-4,TRBV5-1,NA
CSVVHLAETQYF,TGCAGCGTGGTTCACCTCGCGGAGACCCAGTACTTC,NA,TRBJ2-5,TRBV29-1,NA
CAISAGRPNQKLFF,TGTGCCATCAGTGCAGGGCGGCCTAATCAAAAACTGTTTTTT,NA,TRBJ1-4,TRBV10-3,NA